This entry describes one T cell receptor beta chain. The data were taken from a study of blood T cell repertoires in COVID-19. In the study overall: Donors in the United States, Italy and Spain gave samples during acute or convalescent COVID-19. PBMCs, B-cell-depleted T cells, or T cells were the source of the cDNA or gDNA that made up the material.

The authors' processing: Counts of nucleated cells, estimated from reference gene primer amplification, were obtained. The data were produced by immunoSEQ multiplex PCR, yet TCRdb's version contains in-frame clones alone and is incomplete. V and J calls and clone size are given by that table; D and trimming were obtained from the DNA. The sample holds about 140,000 clones, under 85% seen once. The CDR3 runs 15 residues. The V and J ends lost 4 bases and 2 bases respectively, with 14 bases between them. Germline loops: CDR1 LGHNT, CDR2 FRNRAP. This chain uses TRBV12-5 with TRBJ1-1; D not certain. The clonotype was recovered from a human donor in a cohort sampled during active COVID-19. Sequencing used peripheral blood. DNA for the CDR3: TGTGCTAGTGGTTCGGGCCGTCGGGGAAACACTGAAGCTTTCTTT. This gives the protein CASGSGRRGNTEAFF.